A single sample is the source of the 23 T cell receptor beta chains below, sequenced in a study of T cells after yellow fever vaccination. TCRdb itself ran the 5' RACE reads through MiXCR, one entry per CDR3 protein. The sample holds over 300,000 distinct CDR3 sequences, 4.1% seen once. Sample: PBMCs, taken 5 days after the yellow fever booster vaccination. Source of these receptors: a man younger than 35 who received the YFV17D yellow fever vaccine.

V is TRBV5-1 and J is TRBJ1-1, with D possibly matching TRBD1 (5 bases). This CDR3 is 15 amino acids long. Germline V gene lookup returns CDR1 SGHRS and CDR2 YFSETQ. Trimming took 1 base from V and 1 from J, leaving 11 bases between them. Here the CDR3 reads CASSLNWGWNTEAFF. CDR3 nucleotides: TGCGCCAGCAGCTTGAATTGGGGCTGGAACACTGAAGCTTTCTTT.

This chain connects TRBV5-1 to TRBJ2-7, with a possible D match to TRBD2 (5 bases). Trimming removed 2 bases from V and 3 bases from J, with 9 bases in between. CDR1 is SGHRS, CDR2 YFSETQ, per germline. This CDR3 spans 13 amino acids. CDR3 nucleotides: TGCGCCAGCAGCTTCCCCGAGGGCTACGAGCAGTACTTC. Translating gives CASSFPEGYEQYF.

This clonotype appeared a few times. The genes are TRBV10-3 and TRBJ2-4; D not resolved. Per germline, CDR1 ENHRY and CDR2 SYGVKD. This CDR3 has 14 amino acids. Trimming left V 5 bases short and J 0 bases short, with 8 bases between. CDR3 loop: CAISSPLAKNIQYF. CDR3 DNA sequence: TGTGCCATCAGTTCTCCTTTAGCCAAAAACATTCAGTACTTC.

This clonotype was counted ten times or more. The V gene is TRBV10-3, the J gene TRBJ2-3; D is perhaps TRBD2 (6 bases). The length of the CDR3 is 16 residues. CDR1 and CDR2 (germline): ENHRY, SYGVKD. The V end lost 0 bases, the J end lost 0 bases, and 10 bases lay between the germline ends. The CDR3 region is CAISESWGRSTDTQYF. In DNA, the CDR3 is TGTGCCATCAGTGAGTCTTGGGGGAGGAGCACAGATACGCAGTATTTT.

This clonotype appeared a few times. V usage is TRBV20-1 and J usage is TRBJ1-4; D is ambiguous. V lost 0 bases and J 8 bases, leaving 13 bases between the germline ends. Germline CDR1 and CDR2: DFQATT and SNEGSKA (reference sequence). The CDR3 loop spans 14 amino acids. Written as DNA, the CDR3 is TGCAGTGCTAGAGATCTCTTATGGATCGAAAAACTGTTTTTT. Translated: CSARDLLWIEKLFF.

This clonotype turned up a few times. V usage is TRBV4-3 and J usage is TRBJ2-3; D gene uncertain. Germline CDR1 and CDR2: LGHNA and YSLEER. The CDR3 contains 16 residues. The V and J ends lost 1 base and 0 bases respectively, with 11 bases between them. This chain's CDR3 is CASSQVRASSTDTQYF. In DNA, the CDR3 is TGCGCCAGCAGCCAAGTCCGGGCCAGTAGCACAGATACGCAGTATTTT.

This clonotype was found a few times. The V gene is TRBV18, the J gene TRBJ2-7; 12 positions agree with TRBD1. This CDR3 has 16 amino acids. The germline V gene encodes CDR1 KGHSH and CDR2 LQKENI. The V and J ends lost 3 bases and 3 bases, in that order; junction bases with no gene match: 6. Written as DNA, the CDR3 is TGTGCCAGCTCACCGACCGGGACAGGGGGCTTCTACGAGCAGTACTTC. This codes for CASSPTGTGGFYEQYF. Filled out from reference TRBV18 and TRBJ2-7, the complete variable domain reads NAGVMQNPRHLVRRRGQEARLRCSPMKGHSHVYWYRQLPEEGLKFMVYLQKENIIDESGMPKERFSAEFPKEGPSILRIQQVVRGDSAAYFCASSPTGTGGFYEQYFGPGTRLTVT.

This clonotype showed up many times. The chain employs TRBV7-6 and TRBJ2-5, with 13 bases aligning to TRBD2. This CDR3 is 17 amino acids long. CDR1 is SGHVS, CDR2 FNYEAQ, per germline. Trimming cost V 5 bases and J 5 bases; bases outside gene matches: 11. CDR3 region: CASSPGTSGARGETQYF. The CDR3 DNA reads as TGTGCCAGCAGCCCCGGGACTAGCGGGGCCCGAGGGGAGACCCAGTACTTC.

A few counts support this clonotype. V and J are TRBV6-6 and TRBJ1-5; TRBD1 matches at 9 bases. The V segment lost 7 bases and the J segment 4 bases; nucleotides outside the gene matches: 11. Germline loops: CDR1 MNHNY, CDR2 SVGAGI (reference sequence). The CDR3 totals 16 residues. The CDR3 bases are TGTGCCAGCAACAAAGGGGCGGGACAGGGTAATCAGCCCCAGCATTTT. It translates to CASNKGAGQGNQPQHF.

The table lists this clonotype with a few counts. This chain connects TRBV11-3 to TRBJ2-5, with 13 nucleotides matching TRBD2. Germline lookup yields CDR1 SGHNT and CDR2 YENEEA. This CDR3 region has 16 residues. V was clipped by 4 bases and J by 4 bases; unmatched bases: 6. CDR3 nucleotides: TGTGCCAGCAGCTCAAGGACTAGCGGGGGACTAGAGACCCAGTACTTC. Its translation: CASSSRTSGGLETQYF.

This chain links TRBV24-1 with TRBJ2-5; D possibly matches TRBD1 or TRBD2 (6 bases each). V was shortened by 3 bases and J by 7 bases, with 20 bases between the two germline ends. The germline V gene has CDR1 KGHDR and CDR2 SFDVKD. The CDR3 length is 16 residues. DNA of the CDR3: TGTGCCACCAGTGATGGAGGGACACCCCTTGATGCGACCCAGTACTTC. Translating gives CATSDGGTPLDATQYF.

This clonotype was observed a few times. The chain carries TRBV20-1 and TRBJ2-5; D gene unclear. Trimming took 0 bases from V and 5 from J, leaving 13 bases between them. Germline assignment: CDR1 DFQATT and CDR2 SNEGSKA (reference sequence). This CDR3 region has 14 residues. The CDR3 spells CSARDPRVRETQYF. The CDR3 bases are TGCAGTGCTAGAGATCCCCGGGTCCGGGAGACCCAGTACTTC.

In its sample, this clonotype was seen a few times. J is TRBJ2-3 and V is TRBV5-5; the D gene is possibly TRBD2 (5 bases). The V gene lost 2 bases and the J gene lost 8 bases, with 12 bases spanning the gap. The CDR3 covers 13 residues. The germline CDR1 and CDR2 sequences are SGHKS and YYEKEE (reference sequence). CDR3 sequence reads: CASSLGGQVTQYF. The CDR3 DNA reads TGTGCCAGCAGCTTAGGAGGTCAGGTTACGCAGTATTTT.

This clonotype was seen many times. Here the CDR3 DNA reads TGTGCCAGCAGCCCGCGGGTGGGAATGGATACGCAGTATTTT. Amino acids: CASSPRVGMDTQYF. The V call is TRBV3-1, the J call TRBJ2-3, with D possibly TRBD2 on 5 matching bases. With 4 bases removed from V and 6 bases from J, the gap between germline ends came to 14 bases. The CDR3 runs to 14 residues. Germline CDR1 and CDR2: LGHDT and YNNKEL (reference sequence).

A few counts support this clonotype. The J gene is TRBJ2-5, the V gene TRBV20-1, with 7 bases fitting TRBD2. V was clipped by 3 bases and J by 4 bases; unmatched bases: 2. This CDR3 is 12 amino acids long. Germline V lookup: CDR1 DFQATT, CDR2 SNEGSKA (reference sequence). The CDR3: CSASPGGETQYF. CDR3 bases: TGCAGTGCTAGTCCGGGAGGAGAGACCCAGTACTTC.

This clonotype was observed a handful of times. CDR3 region: CASSPKYVLGTDTQYF. The CDR3 DNA follows: TGTGCCAGCTCACCAAAGTATGTCCTAGGGACAGATACGCAGTATTTT. The genes are TRBV18 and TRBJ2-3; D is undetermined. Per the germline V gene, CDR1 is KGHSH and CDR2 is LQKENI. The CDR3 is 16 residues long. V gave up 2 bases and J gave up 3 bases, with 15 bases separating them.

This clonotype was observed many times. The chain has TRBV11-2 and TRBJ2-3, with D unresolved. From germline, CDR1 is SGHAT and CDR2 FQNNGV. The CDR3 consists of 14 residues. Trimming stripped 1 base from V and 6 bases from J, with 11 bases between. The CDR3: CASSLVGRFDTQYF. DNA for the CDR3: TGTGCCAGCAGCTTAGTGGGAAGGTTTGATACGCAGTATTTT.

This clonotype was recorded a few times. This sequence joins TRBV2 and TRBJ1-5, with 9 bases matching TRBD1. The CDR3 consists of 15 residues. V was clipped by 4 bases and J by 7 bases; unmatched bases: 8. Germline V gene data show CDR1 as SNHLY and CDR2 as FYNNEI. CDR3 amino acids: CASSAIGQGRQPQHF. The CDR3 DNA follows: TGTGCCAGCAGTGCCATAGGACAGGGGCGGCAGCCCCAGCATTTT.

This clonotype was detected only a few times. The V call is TRBV6-4, the J call TRBJ2-1; TRBD1 matches 9 bases. With 5 bases clipped from V and 3 bases from J, the junction kept 11 bases outside the gene matches. Germline V gene sequence: CDR1 MRHNA, CDR2 SNTAGT. This CDR3 spans 17 amino acids. CDR3 residues: CASSLPTGTGNYNEQFF. In DNA form, the CDR3 reads TGTGCCAGCAGTTTACCGACAGGGACAGGGAACTACAATGAGCAGTTCTTC.

This clonotype was counted between two and nine times. The chain uses TRBV11-2 and TRBJ2-1; D is tentatively TRBD1 or TRBD2 (5 bases each). Germline values: CDR1 SGHAT, CDR2 FQNNGV. CDR3 length: 16 residues. V lost 7 bases and J 1 base, leaving 17 bases between the germline ends. The CDR3 protein is CASNIPGRTSYNEQFF. The CDR3 region has the DNA TGTGCCAGCAACATACCGGGACGGACTTCCTACAATGAGCAGTTCTTC.

J is TRBJ1-5 and V is TRBV11-2; TRBD1 might be the D (6 bases). V lost 3 bases to trimming and J lost 4 bases, with 13 bases between them. Germline V lookup: CDR1 SGHAT, CDR2 FQNNGV. The CDR3 covers 15 residues. The CDR3 DNA is TGTGCCAGCAGCTTCGGACAGTCTGGGAATCAGCCCCAGCATTTT. It translates to CASSFGQSGNQPQHF.

V gene TRBV6-5 combines with J gene TRBJ2-3; maybe TRBD2 (6 bases). Germline V gene sequence: CDR1 MNHEY, CDR2 SVGAGI. CDR3 length: 14 amino acids. Trimming pared 1 base from V and 4 bases from J, leaving 9 bases between. CDR3 loop: CASSYWRGADTQYF. As DNA, the CDR3 is TGTGCCAGCAGTTACTGGCGGGGTGCAGATACGCAGTATTTT.

In regard to this clonotype: Possible read error: a much larger clone is one base away. This chain uses TRBV7-9 with TRBJ1-4; D gene ambiguous. The CDR3 runs to 17 residues. Germline assignment: CDR1 SEHNR and CDR2 FQNEAQ (reference sequence). This CDR3 reads CASSPTVRVSANEKLYF. CDR3 bases: TGTGCCAGCAGCCCAACCGTAAGGGTGTCGGCGAATGAAAAACTGTATTTT.